This T cell receptor beta chain derives from a study of blood T cells in healthy people across ages. This clonotype was counted many times. Germline CDR1 and CDR2: MRHNA and SNTAGT. The CDR3 is made up of 15 amino acids. Between the trimmed V and J ends, which lost 4 bases and 4 bases, there was a span of 11 bases. PCR was performed a second time for about 7 to 11 cycles using a sample-barcoded 5' primer and a J-beta primer mix. TCRdb re-called the 5' RACE reads with MiXCR, one entry per CDR3 protein. This table holds about 1.7 million distinct CDR3 sequences, roughly 27% found once. The chain links TRBV6-4 to TRBJ2-6; D gene ambiguous. This sequence originates from a woman aged 25 to 45 in good health. Sequences were obtained from blood. CDR3 nucleotides: TGTGCCAGCAGTGTGGGGTCATCCGGGGCCAACGTCCTGACTTTC. This codes for CASSVGSSGANVLTF.